This paragraph covers one TCR beta chain sequence. Antigen specificity is unknown. Clones were sequenced by immunoSEQ multiplex PCR, and TCRdb holds only the in-frame ones, with some missing. The table lists 35,000 to 55,000 clones, 83% of them singletons. The data were obtained in a study of T cell responses to AZD1222 COVID-19 vaccine. Germline V gene sequence: CDR1 MNHEY, CDR2 SMNVEV (reference sequence). V was clipped by 4 bases and J by 3 bases, with 15 bases between them. The length of the CDR3 is 15 residues. General observations from the study: Repertoires were sampled only after the peak T cell response.

The rearrangement uses TRBV27 and TRBJ1-2; D is undetermined. The TCR sequence derives from an adult in good health. The input for sequencing was peripheral blood, taken on day 0 of AZD1222 vaccination. In DNA form, the CDR3 reads TGTGCCAGCAGTTGGACCGGACTCGGCGACTATGGCTACACCTTC. The encoded protein is CASSWTGLGDYGYTF.